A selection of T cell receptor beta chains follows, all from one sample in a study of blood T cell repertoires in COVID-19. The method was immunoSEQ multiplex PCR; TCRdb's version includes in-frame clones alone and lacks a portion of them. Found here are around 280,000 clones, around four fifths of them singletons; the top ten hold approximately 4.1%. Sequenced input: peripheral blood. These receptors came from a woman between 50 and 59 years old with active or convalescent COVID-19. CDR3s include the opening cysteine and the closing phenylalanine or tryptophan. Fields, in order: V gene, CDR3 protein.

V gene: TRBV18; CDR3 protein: CASSPPGPNSNQPQHF
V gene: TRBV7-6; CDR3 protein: CASKRGTGSYEQYF
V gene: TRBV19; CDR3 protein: CASSRRGSGRVGTGELFF
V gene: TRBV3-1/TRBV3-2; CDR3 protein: CASSQVLNTNYGYTF
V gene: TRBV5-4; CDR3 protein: CASSLTSGPYNEQFF
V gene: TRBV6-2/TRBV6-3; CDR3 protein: CASSSAGGHGEQFF
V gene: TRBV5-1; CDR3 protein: CPPARGPGPGGEFF
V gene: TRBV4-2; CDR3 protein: CASTTTPTEGALGEQFF
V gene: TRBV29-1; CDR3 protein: CSGQTDSGNTIYF
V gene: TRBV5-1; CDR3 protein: CASSPDVLGRGETQYF
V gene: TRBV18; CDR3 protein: CASSTGTNTEAFF
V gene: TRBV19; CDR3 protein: CASGTGGRTTEAFF
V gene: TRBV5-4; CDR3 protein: CASSLDPSVGEQYF
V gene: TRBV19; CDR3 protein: CASAAGLAGLSYEQYF
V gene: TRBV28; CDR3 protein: CASSGLVGGFPSNQPQHF
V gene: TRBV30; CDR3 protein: CAWSLGLHRYF
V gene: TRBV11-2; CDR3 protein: CASSLASGTYEQYF
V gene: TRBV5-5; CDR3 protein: CASSLIGIPDVQETQYF
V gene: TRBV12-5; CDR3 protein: CASGLVLGGGSPPYEQYF
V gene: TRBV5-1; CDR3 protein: CASSLGGSRATIYF
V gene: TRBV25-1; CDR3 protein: CASRPGRSGRVDTQYF
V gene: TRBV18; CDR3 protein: CASSPRLRNSYEQYF
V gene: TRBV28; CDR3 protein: CASSLRGFNYGYTF
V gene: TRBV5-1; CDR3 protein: CASSLTENTEAFF
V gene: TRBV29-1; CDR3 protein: CSVVDSNYGYTF
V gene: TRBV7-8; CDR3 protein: CASTGKFGQGVNTEAFF
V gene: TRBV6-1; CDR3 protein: CASSEAGLTTNEKLFF
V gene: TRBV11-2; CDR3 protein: CASSTIQGAYAGELFF
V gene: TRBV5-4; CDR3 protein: CASSWSQAAGDEQYF
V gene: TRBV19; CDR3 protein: CASSMGRGSEAFF
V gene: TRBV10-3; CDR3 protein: CAIRKGTGDNYGYTF
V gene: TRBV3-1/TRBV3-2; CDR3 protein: CASSQKSLGLVNRGGDYGYTF
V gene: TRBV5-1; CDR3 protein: CASSSRGGGSPLHF
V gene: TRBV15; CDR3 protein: CATSRDQASGHNEQFF
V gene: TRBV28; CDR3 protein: CASSSGAHEQYF
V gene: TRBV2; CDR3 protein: CASIATASQSPLHF
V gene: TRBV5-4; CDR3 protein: CASSPGGYNYGYTF
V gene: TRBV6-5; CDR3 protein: CAIGTSGKSDTQYF
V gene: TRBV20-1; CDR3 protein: CSARHSKEQYF
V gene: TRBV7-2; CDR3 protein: CASSLAAGELYEQYF
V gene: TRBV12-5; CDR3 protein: CASGLDQTWDRGSPEQYF
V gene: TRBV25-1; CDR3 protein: CASSRIGTANTEAFF
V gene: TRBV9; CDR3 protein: CASSSSGTGAWGLYNEQFF
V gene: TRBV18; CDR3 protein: CASSPSDFGLVF
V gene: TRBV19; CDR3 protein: CASSTYPGQVYSGANVLTF
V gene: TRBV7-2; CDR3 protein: CASSLIGESYNEQFF
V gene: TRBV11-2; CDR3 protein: CASSLEAGPNQPQHF
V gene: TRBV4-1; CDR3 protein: CASSQTGTSGSYEQYF
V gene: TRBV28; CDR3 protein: CASSGPGGSGNSYNSPLHF
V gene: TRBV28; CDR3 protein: CASSYASGRAGYNEQFF
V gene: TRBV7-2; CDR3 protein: CASSSFDAGTEAFF
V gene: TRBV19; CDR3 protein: CASSIEGTRTNEQFF
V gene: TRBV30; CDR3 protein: CAWKGGSNYGYTF
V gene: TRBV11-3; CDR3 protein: CASSLKAGVYEQFF
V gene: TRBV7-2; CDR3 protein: CASSLGTGDEQYF